This passage covers 21 T cell receptor beta chains from one sample sequenced in a study of blood T cell repertoires in COVID-19 (dated by TCRdb to the early 2020s). The library was built by means of the immunoSEQ multiplex PCR assay. The table comes from immuneACCESS by way of TCRdb, which keeps in-frame sequences with V and J called. Part of the clones is missing from these tables; in studies checked, under half for an unresolved V gene and the rest for unknown reasons. Counted in this sample were tens of thousands of clones; 70% to 90% of them appeared once. The ten most abundant clones make up about 3.4% of the sample. Material: peripheral blood. The receptor set was obtained from a woman aged 45-59 years with COVID-19, enrolled during active disease.

The chain combines TRBV19 with TRBJ2-1, with TRBD2 matching 8 bases. Germline-derived CDR1 and CDR2 are LNHDA and SQIVND (reference sequence). Germline trimming cut 6 bases from V and 4 bases from J; bases unmatched to any gene: 11. This CDR3 is 16 amino acids long. The CDR3 DNA reads as TGTGCCAGTAGGGGAGCGGGAGCGCTGGGATACAATGAGCAGTTCTTC. This gives the protein CASRGAGALGYNEQFF.

In the case of this clone: Other DNA variants within this sample encode the same CDR3. This chain uses TRBV18 with TRBJ1-6; D remains ambiguous. Germline assignment: CDR1 KGHSH and CDR2 LQKENI. The V end was cut by 3 bases, the J end by 0 bases, with 6 bases between. The CDR3 length is 15 residues. The CDR3 here is CASSPPGSYNSPLHF. CDR3 in DNA: TGTGCCAGCTCACCCCCGGGCTCCTATAATTCACCCCTCCACTTT.

The rearrangement links TRBV3-1 (or the pseudogene TRBV3-2) to TRBJ2-5; 7 nucleotides line up with TRBD2. This CDR3 is 16 amino acids long. From germline, CDR1 is LGHDT and CDR2 YNNKEL (reference sequence). V lost 0 bases and J lost 4; bases outside the gene matches: 8. CDR3 amino acids: CASSQEKGRGGETQYF. The CDR3 DNA follows: TGTGCCAGCAGCCAAGAGAAGGGGCGCGGGGGAGAGACCCAGTACTTC.

As DNA, the CDR3 is TGTGCCATCAGTGACCCCGGGACAGGGGGGTTAGAGCAGTACTTC. This encodes CAISDPGTGGLEQYF. J is TRBJ2-7 and V is TRBV10-3, with TRBD1 matching 11 bases. CDR3 size: 15 residues. With 3 bases clipped from V and 7 bases from J, the junction kept 8 bases outside the gene matches. The V gene's germline CDR1 is ENHRY and CDR2 SYGVKD.

This clone showed up just once. V is TRBV28 and J is TRBJ1-6; no clear D gene. The CDR3 spans 16 residues. Looked up from germline, CDR1 is MDHEN and CDR2 is SYDVKM. Trimming shortened V by 5 bases and J by 3 bases, and 14 bases separated the two germline ends. The CDR3 loop reads CASSVTANYYNSPLHF. The CDR3 region has the DNA TGTGCCAGCAGTGTGACGGCGAACTACTATAATTCACCCCTCCACTTT.

The chain has TRBV28 and TRBJ1-2; D is undetermined. The CDR3 has 15 residues. V was cut by 5 bases and J by 0 bases, with 13 bases left in between. The germline gives CDR1 MDHEN, CDR2 SYDVKM. CDR3 region: CASSTYRLSNYGYTF. The CDR3 nucleotides are TGTGCCAGCAGTACCTACAGATTGTCTAACTATGGCTACACCTTC.

J is TRBJ2-1 and V is TRBV18; 10 nucleotides match TRBD2. CDR3 size: 16 residues. Germline V gene lookup returns CDR1 KGHSH and CDR2 LQKENI. V shed 3 bases, J shed 6 bases, and the junction held 8 bases outside the gene matches. CDR3 sequence: CASSPAASGRGNEQFF. Written as DNA, the CDR3 is TGTGCCAGCTCACCTGCCGCTAGCGGGAGAGGCAATGAGCAGTTCTTC.

V gene TRBV11-3 combines with J gene TRBJ2-1; maybe TRBD2 (6 bases). The V and J ends lost 5 bases and 4 bases respectively, with 15 bases between them. From germline, CDR1 is SGHNT and CDR2 YENEEA. The CDR3 runs to 15 residues. CDR3 nucleotides: TGTGCCAGCAGCCCCCTATCGGGGGTTTACAATGAGCAGTTCTTC. Protein sequence: CASSPLSGVYNEQFF. Supplemented by reference TRBV11-3 and TRBJ2-1, the full variable domain reads EAGVVQSPRYKIIEKKQPVAFWCNPISGHNTLYWYLQNLGQGPELLIRYENEEAVDDSQLPKDRFSAERLKGVDSTLKIQPAELGDSAVYLCASSPLSGVYNEQFFGPGTRLTVL.

The chain employs TRBV9 and TRBJ2-4; TRBD2 matches at 10 bases. Germline V gene sequence: CDR1 SGDLS, CDR2 YYNGEE. J was trimmed by 6 bases and V by 5 bases; bases with no gene match: 8. The CDR3 extends over 15 amino acids. In DNA, the CDR3 is TGTGCCAGCAGTTTTACTAGCGGGAAGACAAACATTCAGTACTTC. Its translation: CASSFTSGKTNIQYF. Full variable domain (rest looked up from reference TRBV9 and TRBJ2-4): DSGVTQTPKHLITATGQRVTLRCSPRSGDLSVYWYQQSLDQGLQFLIQYYNGEERAKGNILERFSAQQFPDLHSELNLSSLELGDSALYFCASSFTSGKTNIQYFGAGTRLSVL.

This rearrangement joins TRBV5-5 to TRBJ1-3; D might be TRBD1 (6 bases). Germline loops: CDR1 SGHKS, CDR2 YYEKEE (reference sequence). Trimming cost V 2 bases and J 2 bases, with 14 bases left between them. This CDR3 is built from 16 residues. The CDR3 loop is CASSLRGAITGNTIYF. The CDR3 coding sequence is TGTGCCAGCAGCTTACGGGGGGCGATTACTGGAAACACCATATATTTT.

The chain combines TRBV5-1 with TRBJ2-1; possibly TRBD2 for D (5 bases). Trimming cost V 4 bases and J 12 bases, with 23 bases left between them. The CDR3 is 15 amino acids. The germline V gene has CDR1 SGHRS and CDR2 YFSETQ. CDR3 coding DNA: TGCGCCAGCAGCGAGTCGGGAAGCCTACTACAAAGGCAGTTCTTC. Translating it yields CASSESGSLLQRQFF.

This clone has only a few counts. The rearrangement joins TRBV25-1 to TRBJ2-6; no reliable D call. Germline CDR1 is MGHDK and CDR2 is SYGVNS. This CDR3 region has 15 residues. The ends were cut back, 4 bases at V and 0 bases at J, with 7 bases in the middle. The CDR3 region has the DNA TGTGCCAGCAGTGCTTCTCGCTCTGGGGCCAACGTCCTGACTTTC. It codes for CASSASRSGANVLTF.

The chain employs TRBV5-1 and TRBJ2-7; 7 bases are a match to TRBD1. CDR1 SGHRS and CDR2 YFSETQ come from the germline V gene. V lost 4 bases, J lost 6 bases, and 7 bases stayed unmatched. CDR3 length: 13 amino acids. The CDR3 nucleotides are TGCGCCAGCAGCCTATCCGGGACAGTCGAGCAGTACTTC. The encoded protein is CASSLSGTVEQYF.

The chain carries TRBV4-1 and TRBJ2-5; 7 nucleotides align to TRBD2. Germline-derived CDR1 and CDR2 are MGHRA and YSYEKL. The V gene end was trimmed by 4 bases and the J gene end by 5 bases; junction bases not matched to a gene: 13. CDR3 length: 16 residues. CDR3 in DNA: TGCGCCAGCAGCCCCTCGGGACTACTCCTGGGGGAGACCCAGTACTTC. Protein sequence: CASSPSGLLLGETQYF.

The rearrangement joins TRBV29-1 to TRBJ1-2, with a weak D call TRBD1 (5 bases). The V gene lost 0 bases and the J gene lost 7 bases, with 15 bases spanning the gap. This CDR3 has 14 amino acids. The germline CDR1 and CDR2 sequences are SQVTM and ANQGSEA. CDR3 DNA sequence: TGCAGCGTTGAAGATCGCCAGGGAAGAATTGGCTACACCTTC. The encoded protein is CSVEDRQGRIGYTF.

The rearrangement joins TRBV6-1 to TRBJ1-2, with D perhaps TRBD1 (5 bases). Trimming cost V 2 bases and J 8 bases, with 15 bases left between them. Germline loops: CDR1 MNHNS, CDR2 SASEGT. The length of the CDR3 is 14 residues. The CDR3 sequence is CASSESWGFGGYTF. The CDR3 nucleotides are TGTGCCAGCAGTGAAAGTTGGGGCTTCGGAGGCTACACCTTC.

This chain connects TRBV4-1 to TRBJ1-1; D is undetermined. Germline-derived CDR1 and CDR2 are MGHRA and YSYEKL. Trimming took off 0 bases at V and 2 bases at J, with 7 bases between the two ends. This CDR3 has 14 amino acids. For the CDR3, the DNA is TGCGCCAGCAGCCAAGATGTGTTAAACACTGAAGCTTTCTTT. Translated: CASSQDVLNTEAFF.

This clone was recorded once. The chain has TRBV19 and TRBJ1-5; D possibly corresponds to TRBD1 (6 bases). Germline V gene sequence: CDR1 LNHDA, CDR2 SQIVND (reference sequence). This CDR3 has 14 residues. V was shortened by 3 bases and J by 4 bases, with 10 bases between the two germline ends. CDR3 in DNA: TGTGCCAGTAGTATGCAGACAGGTAATCAGCCCCAGCATTTT. Its translation is CASSMQTGNQPQHF.

J is TRBJ2-7 and V is TRBV28; TRBD2 aligns across 9 bases. Germline CDR1 and CDR2: MDHEN and SYDVKM. V was clipped by 4 bases and J by 1 base; unmatched bases: 11. The CDR3 spans 17 residues. CDR3 region: CASSSRLAGRSSYEQYF. The CDR3, as DNA: TGTGCCAGCAGTTCTCGGCTAGCGGGAAGGTCTTCCTACGAGCAGTACTTC. The whole variable domain, filled in from reference TRBV28 and TRBJ2-7, reads DVKVTQSSRYLVKRTGEKVFLECVQDMDHENMFWYRQDPGLGLRLIYFSYDVKMKEKGDIPEGYSVSREKKERFSLILESASTNQTSMYLCASSSRLAGRSSYEQYFGPGTRLTVT.

The chain is built from TRBV2 and TRBJ2-2, with 14 bases matching TRBD2. Germline V gene data show CDR1 as SNHLY and CDR2 as FYNNEI. V lost 6 bases, J lost 3 bases, and 6 bases stayed unmatched. The CDR3 is 17 residues long. CDR3 bases: TGTGCCAGCAGGGGGGGACTAGCGGGAGATTACACCGGGGAGCTGTTTTTT. This gives the protein CASRGGLAGDYTGELFF.

As for this clone: The same CDR3 is also encoded by other DNA sequences in this sample. The chain is built from TRBV5-4 and TRBJ2-3; D gene ambiguous. In germline, CDR1 is SGHNT, CDR2 YYREEE (reference sequence). Trimming removed 0 bases at V and 2 bases at J, with 4 bases between. The CDR3 runs to 13 residues. The CDR3 DNA sequence: TGTGCCAGCAGCTTGGCCTCCACAGATACGCAGTATTTT. Translation: CASSLASTDTQYF. Supplemented by reference TRBV5-4 and TRBJ2-3, the full variable domain reads ETGVTQSPTHLIKTRGQQVTLRCSSQSGHNTVSWYQQALGQGPQFIFQYYREEENGRGNFPPRFSGLQFPNYSSELNVNALELDDSALYLCASSLASTDTQYFGPGTRLTVL.